The next 21 T cell receptor beta chains were all read from a single sample in a study of control samples from healthy donors and cancer patients. Generated by immunoSEQ multiplex PCR, the TCRdb table keeps only in-frame clones and is missing some. The sample yields about 110,000 clones, approximately 84% seen once. Sequences were obtained from blood. All receptors derive from a man in his late teens or twenties in good health.

This clone was seen only once. The chain links TRBV5-1 to TRBJ1-1; maybe TRBD1 (5 bases). Trimming took off 4 bases at V and 5 bases at J, with 15 bases between the two ends. This CDR3 contains 14 residues. The germline V gene has CDR1 SGHRS and CDR2 YFSETQ. CDR3 in DNA: TGCGCCAGCAGCCCAGGGATCTCACGAACTGAAGCTTTCTTT. This encodes CASSPGISRTEAFF.

CDR3 bases: TGCGCCAGCAGCCAAGCGGGCCAGGGCTCTCAGCCCCAGCATTTT. Translating it yields CASSQAGQGSQPQHF. This chain links TRBV4-1 with TRBJ1-5; possibly TRBD1 for D (5 bases). V was cut by 1 base and J by 6 bases, with 13 bases left in between. CDR1 and CDR2 from the germline V gene are MGHRA and YSYEKL. This CDR3 region has 15 residues.

The rearrangement joins TRBV12-3 or TRBV12-4 to TRBJ1-4, with D uncertain. The CDR3 spans 11 residues. With 7 bases removed from V and 5 bases from J, the gap between germline ends came to 5 bases. CDR3 in DNA: TGTGCCAGCACCCAGAATGAAAAACTGTTTTTT. Its translation: CASTQNEKLFF.

The chain combines TRBV5-6 with TRBJ2-5; weak D call: TRBD2 (6 bases). Trimming pared 4 bases from V and 2 bases from J, leaving 15 bases between. The CDR3 is made up of 15 amino acids. CDR1 SGHDT and CDR2 YYEEEE come from the germline V gene. CDR3 bases: TGTGCCAGCAGCCCTACACCGGGACTGCAAGAGACCCAGTACTTC. Residues: CASSPTPGLQETQYF.

This rearrangement joins TRBV5-4 to TRBJ1-2; 7 positions match TRBD1. The CDR3 has 15 amino acids. V lost 5 bases, J lost 4 bases, and 11 bases stayed unmatched. In germline, CDR1 is SGHNT, CDR2 YYREEE (reference sequence). CDR3 nucleotide sequence: TGTGCCAGCAGTCAAATCCACAGGGGACCCTATGGCTACACCTTC. It yields the protein CASSQIHRGPYGYTF.

The DNA of the CDR3 is TGTGCCAGCAGTTTAGGGAGTACAGGAGCTAACTATGGCTACACCTTC. This sequence encodes CASSLGSTGANYGYTF. The chain combines TRBV28 with TRBJ1-2, with D possibly TRBD1 on 5 matching bases. The V end was cut by 2 bases, the J end by 0 bases, with 13 bases between. The V gene's germline CDR1 is MDHEN and CDR2 SYDVKM. The CDR3 is 16 residues long.

This clone has only one observation. V gene TRBV6-6 combines with J gene TRBJ1-5; maybe TRBD1 (6 bases). CDR1 MNHNY and CDR2 SVGAGI come from the germline V gene (reference sequence). The CDR3 covers 15 residues. The ends were cut back, 4 bases at V and 4 bases at J, with 14 bases in the middle. The CDR3 loop is CASSWMDRTNQPQHF. Here the CDR3 DNA reads TGTGCCAGCAGTTGGATGGACAGAACTAATCAGCCCCAGCATTTT.

This chain joins TRBV24-1 and TRBJ2-3; 16 bases line up with TRBD2. J gave up 5 bases and V 4 bases, and 11 bases lay outside the gene matches. Germline V lookup: CDR1 KGHDR, CDR2 SFDVKD. CDR3 length equals 19 residues. CDR3 nucleotide sequence: TGTGCCACCAGTGACACTCTTGGGACTAGCGGGGGGGCTATAGATACGCAGTATTTT. This sequence encodes CATSDTLGTSGGAIDTQYF.

This chain links TRBV19 with TRBJ1-4, with D tentatively TRBD1 (6 bases). Germline CDR1 reads LNHDA; CDR2 reads SQIVND (reference sequence). V lost 5 bases and J lost 6, with 10 bases in between. This CDR3 region has 13 residues. The CDR3 coding sequence is TGTGCCAGTAGTCCCAACAGGGATGAAAAACTGTTTTTT. Its protein product is CASSPNRDEKLFF.

The gene calls are TRBV18 and TRBJ2-3; 7 bases line up with TRBD2. CDR1 and CDR2 from the germline V gene are KGHSH and LQKENI. The V gene end was trimmed by 3 bases and the J gene end by 11 bases; junction bases not matched to a gene: 23. There are 18 residues in the CDR3. The CDR3 reads CASSPPWVETPGGRGQYF. The CDR3 DNA is TGTGCCAGCTCACCCCCGTGGGTCGAGACCCCGGGGGGACGTGGGCAGTATTTT.

The chain is built from TRBV24-1 and TRBJ2-2, with 10 positions matching TRBD1. J gave up 7 bases and V 6 bases, and 4 bases lay outside the gene matches. This CDR3 has 14 residues. Germline CDR1 reads KGHDR; CDR2 reads SFDVKD. CDR3 in DNA: TGTGCCACCAGTCCTGACAGGGGGCACGGGGAGCTGTTTTTT. Its protein is CATSPDRGHGELFF.

The V and J genes are TRBV6-5 and TRBJ2-2; TRBD2 is a possible D gene (6 bases). V was trimmed by 0 bases and J by 13 bases, leaving 15 bases between them. CDR1 is MNHEY and CDR2 is SVGAGI in the germline V gene. The CDR3 is 14 residues long. The CDR3 DNA reads TGTGCCAGCAGTTACTCGAGGCTCGGGGGTGGGCTGTTTTTT. As protein: CASSYSRLGGGLFF.

This clone was seen once. J is TRBJ1-6 and V is TRBV18; tentative D call: TRBD1 (5 bases). Germline V gene lookup returns CDR1 KGHSH and CDR2 LQKENI. This CDR3 is 14 amino acids long. V was clipped by 2 bases and J by 5 bases, with 7 bases between them. Here the CDR3 reads CASSPKGNNSPLHF. Here the CDR3 DNA reads TGTGCCAGCTCACCAAAGGGGAATAATTCACCCCTCCACTTT.

By share of the sample, this clone is medium-sized. This chain connects TRBV5-6 to TRBJ1-6, with D unclear. V lost 4 bases and J lost 0, with 17 bases in between. The CDR3 runs 18 residues. Per the germline V gene, CDR1 is SGHDT and CDR2 is YYEEEE. The DNA for the CDR3 is TGTGCCAGCAGCCCCGGACCGTCCAGAAGCTCCTATAATTCACCCCTCCACTTT. Translating it yields CASSPGPSRSSYNSPLHF.

J is TRBJ2-1 and V is TRBV5-1; 10 bases are shared with TRBD2. Per germline, CDR1 SGHRS and CDR2 YFSETQ. This CDR3 region has 15 residues. V was pared by 0 bases and J by 5 bases, with 2 bases of the junction left unmatched. The CDR3 DNA sequence: TGCGCCAGCAGCTTGGAGCGGGGGGGAAACAATGAGCAGTTCTTC. This codes for CASSLERGGNNEQFF. The variable domain in full, with the rest retrieved from reference TRBV5-1 and TRBJ2-1, is KAGVTQTPRYLIKTRGQQVTLSCSPISGHRSVSWYQQTPGQGLQFLFEYFSETQRNKGNFPGRFSGRQFSNSRSEMNVSTLELGDSALYLCASSLERGGNNEQFFGPGTRLTVL.

This clone was seen a handful of times. The chain uses TRBV6-5 and TRBJ1-1; 7 positions match TRBD1. Germline CDR1 reads MNHEY; CDR2 reads SVGAGI. Unmatched junction bases numbered 5, after V lost 6 bases and J lost 4 bases. The CDR3 has 13 amino acids. DNA for the CDR3: TGTGCCAGCAGCCCGACAGGGACCACTGAAGCTTTCTTT. Translating it yields CASSPTGTTEAFF.

V usage is TRBV19 and J usage is TRBJ2-2; D may correspond to TRBD1 or TRBD2 (6 bases each). CDR1 LNHDA and CDR2 SQIVND come from the germline V gene (reference sequence). Trimming took off 5 bases at V and 6 bases at J, with 16 bases between the two ends. The CDR3 runs to 15 residues. CDR3 coding DNA: TGTGCCAGTAGTCTTTCGGGGGCCCCTCCCGGGGAGCTGTTTTTT. Translating it yields CASSLSGAPPGELFF.

This chain connects TRBV19 to TRBJ2-2, with a possible D match to TRBD2 (6 bases). Germline CDR1 and CDR2: LNHDA and SQIVND (reference sequence). The CDR3 totals 16 residues. The germline V and J ends were trimmed by 7 bases and 7 bases, with 22 bases remaining between them. The CDR3 is CASTPWGTLGGGELFF. The CDR3 DNA follows: TGTGCCAGTACCCCGTGGGGGACTCTCGGAGGCGGGGAGCTGTTTTTT. Full variable domain (remainder filled in from reference TRBV19 and TRBJ2-2): DGGITQSPKYLFRKEGQNVTLSCEQNLNHDAMYWYRQDPGQGLRLIYYSQIVNDFQKGDIAEGYSVSREKKESFPLTVTSAQKNPTAFYLCASTPWGTLGGGELFFGEGSRLTVL.

The chain is built from TRBV10-1 and TRBJ2-1; 13 bases align to TRBD2. This CDR3 is built from 16 residues. The V gene end was trimmed by 4 bases and the J gene end by 7 bases; junction bases not matched to a gene: 7. Germline V lookup: CDR1 WNHNN, CDR2 SYGVQD (reference sequence). The CDR3 sequence is CASSGGTSGIDNEQFF. The CDR3 coding sequence is TGCGCCAGCAGTGGGGGGACTAGCGGGATCGATAATGAGCAGTTCTTC.

This chain links TRBV7-2 with TRBJ1-6; no clear D gene. The ends were cut back, 2 bases at V and 7 bases at J, with 9 bases in the middle. Per germline, CDR1 SGHTA and CDR2 FQGNSA. This CDR3 contains 14 residues. The CDR3 DNA follows: TGTGCCAGCAGCTTAAATTGGAACAATTCACCCCTCCACTTT. As protein: CASSLNWNNSPLHF.

The V and J genes are TRBV27 and TRBJ2-1; 11 nucleotides agree with TRBD2. Germline lookup yields CDR1 MNHEY and CDR2 SMNVEV (reference sequence). Unmatched junction bases numbered 9, after V lost 5 bases and J lost 3 bases. The CDR3 is 17 residues long. In DNA, the CDR3 is TGTGCCAGCAGTCCGTATGTAGCGGGGGGGAGCTACAATGAGCAGTTCTTC. Its translation: CASSPYVAGGSYNEQFF.